The 28 T cell receptor beta chains below come from one sample, sequenced in a study of T cells in Graves' hyperthyroidism and ophthalmopathy. TCR beta CDR3 regions were amplified from RNA transcripts. HTBI primers drove first-round RT-PCR of the TCR CDR3. One entry per CDR3 protein, called by TCRdb with MiXCR from the multiplex PCR reads. The repertoire holds a few hundred thousand distinct CDR3 sequences, with less than 20% as singletons. The sequencing input was blood. These receptors all come from a woman in her twenties or thirties with Graves' hyperthyroidism.

This clonotype was seen more than once but under ten times. The V gene is TRBV10-1, the J gene TRBJ2-3, with D possibly being TRBD2 (5 bases). The V and J ends lost 2 bases and 6 bases respectively, with 12 bases between them. Per the germline V gene, CDR1 is WNHNN and CDR2 is SYGVQD (reference sequence). The CDR3 loop spans 14 amino acids. CDR3 DNA: TGCGCCAGCAGTGAGCCCGAGCGAGGGGATACGCAGTATTTT. It translates to CASSEPERGDTQYF.

This clonotype was detected a few times. The chain recombines TRBV6-2 or TRBV6-3 with TRBJ2-1, with TRBD2 matching over 10 bases. CDR1 and CDR2 (germline): MNHEY, SVGEGT. The length of the CDR3 is 16 residues. Trimming took 6 bases from V and 6 from J; bases not matched to a gene: 11. CDR3 sequence: CASSLAGGPPFNEQFF. CDR3 sequence (DNA): TGTGCCAGCAGCTTAGCGGGAGGCCCCCCTTTCAATGAGCAGTTCTTC.

This clonotype has more than one count but fewer than ten. This chain joins TRBV14 and TRBJ1-6, with TRBD1 matching over 9 bases. Unmatched junction bases numbered 8, after V lost 1 base and J lost 10 bases. Germline CDR1 SGHDN, CDR2 FVKESK. The CDR3 is 16 amino acids. In DNA, the CDR3 is TGTGCCAGCAGCCAAGCGCGACAGGGGGTTCGATCACCCCTCCACTTT. Protein product: CASSQARQGVRSPLHF. The whole variable domain, filled in from reference TRBV14 and TRBJ1-6, reads EAGVTQFPSHSVIEKGQTVTLRCDPISGHDNLYWYRRVMGKEIKFLLHFVKESKQDESGMPNNRFLAERTGGTYSTLKVQPAELEDSGVYFCASSQARQGVRSPLHFGNGTRLTVT.

This clonotype has ten or more counts. V usage is TRBV28 and J usage is TRBJ1-5; D perhaps matches TRBD1 (5 bases). This CDR3 is 16 amino acids long. Germline CDR1 MDHEN, CDR2 SYDVKM. With 6 bases removed from V and 0 bases from J, the gap between germline ends came to 15 bases. The CDR3 is CASRERGGDSNQPQHF. DNA for the CDR3: TGTGCCAGCAGGGAACGGGGGGGAGATAGCAATCAGCCCCAGCATTTT.

Only a few counts were recorded for this clonotype. The chain has TRBV25-1 and TRBJ2-4; possibly TRBD1 for D (5 bases). This CDR3 is 12 amino acids long. CDR1 and CDR2 (germline): MGHDK, SYGVNS. The V and J ends lost 6 bases and 7 bases respectively, with 10 bases between them. Here the CDR3 DNA reads TGTGCCAGCAGCGCAGGGTCGAACATTCAGTACTTC. Translation gives CASSAGSNIQYF.

The V and J genes are TRBV12-3 or TRBV12-4 and TRBJ2-7; TRBD2 matches at 14 bases. This CDR3 is 18 amino acids long. After removal of 5 bases from V and 5 bases from J, the junction contained 14 bases not matched to a gene. DNA for the CDR3: TGTGCCAGCAGTGGTCCGGGACTAGCGGGAGAGATCGCTGACGAGCAGTACTTC. Translating it yields CASSGPGLAGEIADEQYF.

This clonotype has ten or more counts. The chain has TRBV6-1 and TRBJ1-1; D may be TRBD1 (5 bases). The germline CDR1 and CDR2 sequences are MNHNS and SASEGT. With 5 bases removed from V and 5 bases from J, the gap between germline ends came to 21 bases. The CDR3 consists of 16 residues. Written as DNA, the CDR3 is TGTGCCAGCAGTTGGGGAAAGGGGAGAGGGAGGACTGAAGCTTTCTTT. Translating it yields CASSWGKGRGRTEAFF.

Many counts were recorded for this clonotype. V is TRBV20-1 and J is TRBJ2-3, with D possibly being TRBD1 (6 bases). The germline V gene encodes CDR1 DFQATT and CDR2 SNEGSKA (reference sequence). V lost 4 bases to trimming and J lost 0 bases, with 20 bases between them. The CDR3 contains 17 residues. CDR3 DNA: TGCAGTGCTACTACGGGATGGGGGCCCACCAGCACAGATACGCAGTATTTT. It translates to CSATTGWGPTSTDTQYF.

This clonotype has a count of ten or more. The gene calls are TRBV20-1 and TRBJ2-7, with 14 bases identical to TRBD2. Germline CDR1 is DFQATT and CDR2 is SNEGSKA (reference sequence). This CDR3 has 14 residues. J gave up 5 bases and V 6 bases, and 6 bases lay outside the gene matches. CDR3 DNA: TGCAGTGCAGGACTAGCGGGAGGAGTGAACGAGCAGTACTTC. It yields the protein CSAGLAGGVNEQYF.

The chain carries TRBV9 and TRBJ2-3; D perhaps matches TRBD2 (5 bases). The CDR3 spans 15 residues. Between the trimmed V and J ends, which lost 3 bases and 2 bases, there was a span of 13 bases. Germline V lookup: CDR1 SGDLS, CDR2 YYNGEE. This chain's CDR3 is CASSAGRLTTDTQYF. The CDR3 bases are TGTGCCAGCAGCGCGGGCCGACTAACCACAGATACGCAGTATTTT.

This clonotype showed up many times. The genes are TRBV5-1 and TRBJ2-1; D not certain. The V gene's germline CDR1 is SGHRS and CDR2 YFSETQ. V lost 5 bases and J lost 6, with 15 bases in between. There are 14 residues in the CDR3. CDR3 residues: CASRNKGPPNEQFF. The CDR3, as DNA: TGCGCCAGCAGGAACAAAGGGCCGCCCAATGAGCAGTTCTTC.

In its sample, this clonotype was seen a few times. The genes are TRBV9 and TRBJ1-1, with TRBD1 as a possible D gene (5 bases). The V gene's germline CDR1 is SGDLS and CDR2 YYNGEE. This CDR3 has 15 amino acids. Trimming cost V 2 bases and J 4 bases, with 15 bases left between them. CDR3: CASSVASGTPTEAFF. In DNA, the CDR3 is TGTGCCAGCAGCGTTGCCTCGGGGACGCCCACTGAAGCTTTCTTT.

This clonotype was observed at least ten times. The J gene is TRBJ2-4, the V gene TRBV7-6; 10 nucleotides line up with TRBD2. The V gene's germline CDR1 is SGHVS and CDR2 FNYEAQ. CDR3 length: 16 amino acids. V trimming: 5 bases; J trimming: 9 bases; junction bases outside the gene matches: 13. The CDR3 loop is CASSPGASSGSIIQYF. The CDR3 DNA reads TGTGCCAGCAGCCCCGGAGCCTCTAGCGGGAGTATCATTCAGTACTTC.

This clonotype appeared many times. The rearrangement uses TRBV2 and TRBJ2-1, with D possibly being TRBD2 (6 bases). CDR1 and CDR2 (germline): SNHLY, FYNNEI. Trimming removed 8 bases from V and 0 bases from J, with 14 bases in between. The CDR3 contains 15 residues. CDR3 in amino acids: CASSGRGSSYNEQFF. CDR3 in DNA: TGTGCCAGCTCCGGGCGGGGTTCCTCCTACAATGAGCAGTTCTTC.

This clonotype was recorded at least ten times. The V call is TRBV5-1, the J call TRBJ1-3, with D uncertain. The germline V gene encodes CDR1 SGHRS and CDR2 YFSETQ. This CDR3 is built from 15 residues. Trimming shortened V by 0 bases and J by 0 bases, and 7 bases separated the two germline ends. The CDR3 coding sequence is TGCGCCAGCAGCTTGGGCGATATCTCTGGAAACACCATATATTTT. Translated, it gives CASSLGDISGNTIYF. The full variable domain, its missing parts supplied by reference TRBV5-1 and TRBJ1-3, is KAGVTQTPRYLIKTRGQQVTLSCSPISGHRSVSWYQQTPGQGLQFLFEYFSETQRNKGNFPGRFSGRQFSNSRSEMNVSTLELGDSALYLCASSLGDISGNTIYFGEGSWLTVV.

This clonotype was counted a few times. The rearrangement joins TRBV20-1 to TRBJ2-5, with 11 positions matching TRBD2. V lost 4 bases to trimming and J lost 2 bases; unmatched junction nucleotides: 6. Germline values: CDR1 DFQATT, CDR2 SNEGSKA (reference sequence). The CDR3 has 15 amino acids. The CDR3 region is CSATRLAGRQETQYF. CDR3 coding DNA: TGCAGTGCTACTCGACTAGCGGGACGGCAAGAGACCCAGTACTTC.

The chain employs TRBV30 and TRBJ2-1; possibly TRBD2 for D (11 bases). The germline V gene encodes CDR1 GTSNPN and CDR2 SVGIG (reference sequence). V dropped 2 bases and J dropped 3 bases, with 20 bases sitting between them. The CDR3 consists of 17 residues. The CDR3 sequence is CAWSMDRGTSGYNEQFF. The CDR3, as DNA: TGTGCCTGGAGTATGGACAGGGGGACTAGCGGCTACAATGAGCAGTTCTTC.

This clonotype turned up a few times. V is TRBV27 and J is TRBJ1-2, with 10 bases identical to TRBD1. Germline CDR1 is MNHEY and CDR2 is SMNVEV (reference sequence). Germline trimming cut 4 bases from V and 6 bases from J; bases unmatched to any gene: 11. The CDR3 runs to 16 residues. CDR3 sequence: CASSSVWDRGKDGYTF. CDR3 DNA: TGTGCCAGCAGTTCCGTATGGGACAGGGGAAAGGATGGCTACACCTTC.

In its sample, this clonotype was seen a few times. The chain joins TRBV3-1 to TRBJ2-4; 10 bases are shared with TRBD2. Trimming cost V 0 bases and J 4 bases; bases outside gene matches: 6. CDR3 length: 17 amino acids. CDR1 and CDR2 (germline): LGHDT, YNNKEL (reference sequence). Written as DNA, the CDR3 is TGTGCCAGCAGCCAAGATATGGGGACTAGCGAAAAAAACATTCAGTACTTC. It specifies CASSQDMGTSEKNIQYF. The whole variable domain, remainder taken from reference TRBV3-1 and TRBJ2-4, is DTAVSQTPKYLVTQMGNDKSIKCEQNLGHDTMYWYKQDSKKFLKIMFSYNNKELIINETVPNRFSPKSPDKAHLNLHINSLELGDSAVYFCASSQDMGTSEKNIQYFGAGTRLSVL.

This clonotype was seen ten or more times. The rearrangement joins TRBV10-3 to TRBJ1-5, with D uncertain. Germline CDR1 is ENHRY and CDR2 is SYGVKD. This CDR3 is 16 amino acids long. With 0 bases removed from V and 2 bases from J, the gap between germline ends came to 11 bases. The CDR3 sequence: CAISESSGSGNQPQHF. CDR3 bases: TGTGCCATCAGTGAGTCGTCAGGTAGCGGCAATCAGCCCCAGCATTTT.

This clonotype was observed at least ten times. The chain is built from TRBV24-1 and TRBJ1-1; weak D call: TRBD1 (6 bases). Germline assignment: CDR1 KGHDR and CDR2 SFDVKD. The CDR3 is made up of 13 amino acids. V was clipped by 7 bases and J by 1 base, with 9 bases between them. The CDR3 coding sequence is TGTGCCACCAGGGACAGTTCGAACACTGAAGCTTTCTTT. The encoded protein is CATRDSSNTEAFF.

Turning to this clonotype: A single base separates this from a much larger clone, so it may be a read error. V gene TRBV29-1 combines with J gene TRBJ2-1; 8 bases are a match to TRBD1. The J segment lost 6 bases and the V segment lost 8 bases, leaving 12 bases of the junction unmatched. Germline V gives CDR1 SQVTM, CDR2 ANQGSEA. This CDR3 has 14 residues. The CDR3, as DNA: TGCAGCAGGGGTAAGGCAGGGGGCTTCAATGAGCAGTTCTTC. Residues: CSRGKAGGFNEQFF.

Note on this clonotype: Being one base from a much bigger clone, this may be a read error. The gene calls are TRBV6-2 or TRBV6-3 and TRBJ2-2, with TRBD2 matching over 9 bases. Per the germline V gene, CDR1 is MNHEY and CDR2 is SVGEGT. The CDR3 spans 12 residues. CDR3 region: CAGGRDTGELFF. The CDR3 coding sequence is TGTGCGGGCGGGAGGGACACCGGGGAGCTGTTTTTT.

This clonotype came up many times. V is TRBV20-1 and J is TRBJ2-7; D gene ambiguous. CDR1 and CDR2 from the germline V gene are DFQATT and SNEGSKA (reference sequence). V shed 3 bases and J shed 2 bases, with 8 bases lying between them. The CDR3 runs to 12 residues. The CDR3 DNA reads as TGCAGTGCTAGCCCCAACACCTACGAGCAGTACTTC. It translates to CSASPNTYEQYF.

Only a few counts were recorded for this clonotype. The chain carries TRBV29-1 and TRBJ2-7; D is ambiguous. Germline V lookup: CDR1 SQVTM, CDR2 ANQGSEA. The length of the CDR3 is 14 residues. Trimming cost V 5 bases and J 6 bases, with 20 bases left between them. This CDR3 reads CSVMDAKFGSEQYF. In DNA form, the CDR3 reads TGCAGCGTTATGGACGCAAAATTTGGAAGCGAGCAGTACTTC.

Ten or more counts support this clonotype. The chain uses TRBV7-2 and TRBJ1-2; 7 bases line up with TRBD1. After removal of 4 bases from V and 4 bases from J, the junction contained 9 bases not matched to a gene. The length of the CDR3 is 15 residues. Germline CDR1 SGHTA, CDR2 FQGNSA. The chain's CDR3 is CASSWIPGQLYGYTF. The DNA of the CDR3 is TGTGCCAGCAGCTGGATACCGGGACAGCTCTATGGCTACACCTTC.

The rearrangement joins TRBV27 to TRBJ1-5, with 7 bases lining up with TRBD1. The CDR3 covers 14 residues. The trim removed 6 bases at V and 3 bases at J, leaving 5 bases unmatched. Germline V gives CDR1 MNHEY, CDR2 SMNVEV (reference sequence). The CDR3 loop reads CASRPQGNNQPQHF. The DNA for the CDR3 is TGTGCCAGCAGACCACAGGGGAACAATCAGCCCCAGCATTTT.

This clonotype appeared a few times. V is TRBV4-1 and J is TRBJ2-7; D is unresolved. Deletions cut 6 bases from V and 3 bases from J, with 12 bases between. Germline lookup yields CDR1 MGHRA and CDR2 YSYEKL. The CDR3 length is 13 residues. The CDR3 protein is CASSFQVLYEQYF. In DNA form, the CDR3 reads TGCGCCAGCAGTTTCCAGGTCCTCTACGAGCAGTACTTC.